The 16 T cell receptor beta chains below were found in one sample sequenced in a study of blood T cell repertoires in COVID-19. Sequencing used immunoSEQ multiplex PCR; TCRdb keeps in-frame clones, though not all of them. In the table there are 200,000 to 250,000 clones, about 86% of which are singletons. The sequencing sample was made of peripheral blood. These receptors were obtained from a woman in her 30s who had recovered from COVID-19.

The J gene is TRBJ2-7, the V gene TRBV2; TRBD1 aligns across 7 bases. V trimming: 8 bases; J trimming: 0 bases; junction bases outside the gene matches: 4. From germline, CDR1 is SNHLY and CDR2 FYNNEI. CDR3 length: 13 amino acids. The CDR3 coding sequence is TGTGCCAGCGCCGGGACAGCCTCCTACGAGCAGTACTTC. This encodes CASAGTASYEQYF.

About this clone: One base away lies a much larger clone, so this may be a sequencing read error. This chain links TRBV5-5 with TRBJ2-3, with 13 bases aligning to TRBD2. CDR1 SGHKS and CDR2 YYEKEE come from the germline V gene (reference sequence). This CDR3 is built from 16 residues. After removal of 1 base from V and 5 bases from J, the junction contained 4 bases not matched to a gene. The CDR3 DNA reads TGTGCCAGCAGCTTGACTAGCGGGAGGGCCATAGATACGCAGTATTTT. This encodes CASSLTSGRAIDTQYF.

The CDR3 is CASSAGTGGLGTGELFF. CDR3 nucleotide sequence: TGCGCCAGCAGCGCCGGGACAGGGGGACTAGGCACCGGGGAGCTGTTTTTT. The chain couples TRBV5-1 to TRBJ2-2; 11 bases fit TRBD1. The CDR3 is 17 residues long. Per germline, CDR1 SGHRS and CDR2 YFSETQ. After removal of 4 bases from V and 4 bases from J, the junction contained 9 bases not matched to a gene.

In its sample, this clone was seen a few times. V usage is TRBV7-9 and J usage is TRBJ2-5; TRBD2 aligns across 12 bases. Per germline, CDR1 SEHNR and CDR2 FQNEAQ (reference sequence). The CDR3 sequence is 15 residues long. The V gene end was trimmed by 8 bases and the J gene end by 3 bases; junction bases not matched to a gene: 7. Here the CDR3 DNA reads TGTGCCAGCCCTAGCGGGAGGGCCGGCGAAGAGACCCAGTACTTC. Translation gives CASPSGRAGEETQYF.

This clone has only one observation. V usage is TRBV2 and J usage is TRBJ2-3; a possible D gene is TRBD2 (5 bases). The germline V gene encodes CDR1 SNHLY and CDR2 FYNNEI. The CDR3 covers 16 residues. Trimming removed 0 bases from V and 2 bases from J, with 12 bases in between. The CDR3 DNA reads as TGTGCCAGCAGTGAAGCACTAGACACATTCACAGATACGCAGTATTTT. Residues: CASSEALDTFTDTQYF.

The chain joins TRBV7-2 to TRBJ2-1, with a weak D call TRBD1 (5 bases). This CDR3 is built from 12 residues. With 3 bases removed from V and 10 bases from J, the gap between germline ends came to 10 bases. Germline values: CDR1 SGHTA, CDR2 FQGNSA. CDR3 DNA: TGTGCCAGCAGCTTCTCAGGGCGCGAGCAGTTCTTC. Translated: CASSFSGREQFF. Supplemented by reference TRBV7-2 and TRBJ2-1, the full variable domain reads GAGVSQSPSNKVTEKGKDVELRCDPISGHTALYWYRQSLGQGLEFLIYFQGNSAPDKSGLPSDRFSAERTGGSVSTLTIQRTQQEDSAVYLCASSFSGREQFFGPGTRLTVL.

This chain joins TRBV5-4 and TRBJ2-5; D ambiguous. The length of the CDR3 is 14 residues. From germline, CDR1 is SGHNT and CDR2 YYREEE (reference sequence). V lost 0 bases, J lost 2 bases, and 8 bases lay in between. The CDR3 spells CASSLDSMQETQYF. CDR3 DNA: TGTGCCAGCAGCTTGGATTCTATGCAAGAGACCCAGTACTTC.

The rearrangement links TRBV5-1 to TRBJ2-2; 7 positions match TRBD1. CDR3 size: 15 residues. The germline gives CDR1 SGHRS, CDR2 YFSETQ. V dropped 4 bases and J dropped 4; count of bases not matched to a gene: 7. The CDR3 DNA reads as TGCGCCAGCAGCCAGGGACAGTATGGCACCGGGGAGCTGTTTTTT. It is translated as CASSQGQYGTGELFF.

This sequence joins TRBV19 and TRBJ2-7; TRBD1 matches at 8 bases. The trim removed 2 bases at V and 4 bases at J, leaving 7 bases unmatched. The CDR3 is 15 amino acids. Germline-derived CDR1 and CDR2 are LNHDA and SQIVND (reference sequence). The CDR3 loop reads CASSISHRGSYEQYF. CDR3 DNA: TGTGCCAGTAGTATATCCCACAGGGGGTCTTACGAGCAGTACTTC.

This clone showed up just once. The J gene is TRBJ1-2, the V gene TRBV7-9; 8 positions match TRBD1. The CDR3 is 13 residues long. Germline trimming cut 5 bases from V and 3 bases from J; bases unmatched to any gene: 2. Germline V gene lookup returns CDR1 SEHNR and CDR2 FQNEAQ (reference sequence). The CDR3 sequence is CASSPTGDYGYTF. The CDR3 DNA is TGTGCCAGCAGCCCGACAGGGGACTATGGCTACACCTTC.

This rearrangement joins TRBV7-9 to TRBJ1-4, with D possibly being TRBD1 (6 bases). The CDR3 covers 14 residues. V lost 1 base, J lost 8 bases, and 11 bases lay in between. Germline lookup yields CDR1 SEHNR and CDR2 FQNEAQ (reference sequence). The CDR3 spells CASSLESGEEKLFF. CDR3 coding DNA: TGTGCCAGCAGCTTAGAGTCAGGGGAGGAAAAACTGTTTTTT.

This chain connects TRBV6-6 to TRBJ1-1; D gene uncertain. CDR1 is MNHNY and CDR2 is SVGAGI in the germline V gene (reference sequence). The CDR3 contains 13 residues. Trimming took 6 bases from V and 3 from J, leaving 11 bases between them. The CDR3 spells CASSSPMDTEAFF. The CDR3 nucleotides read TGTGCCAGCAGCTCCCCTATGGACACTGAAGCTTTCTTT.

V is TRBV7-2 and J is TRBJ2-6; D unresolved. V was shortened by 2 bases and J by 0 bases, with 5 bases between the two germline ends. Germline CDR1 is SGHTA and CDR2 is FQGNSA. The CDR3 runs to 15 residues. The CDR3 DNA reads TGTGCCAGCAGCTTATGGGCCTCTGGGGCCAACGTCCTGACTTTC. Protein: CASSLWASGANVLTF.

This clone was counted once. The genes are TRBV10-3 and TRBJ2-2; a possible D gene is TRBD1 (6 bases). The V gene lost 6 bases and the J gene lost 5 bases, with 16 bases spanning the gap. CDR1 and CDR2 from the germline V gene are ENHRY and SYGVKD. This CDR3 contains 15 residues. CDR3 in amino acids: CAIRPTGQGTGELFF. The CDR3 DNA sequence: TGTGCCATCAGGCCAACGGGACAAGGTACCGGGGAGCTGTTTTTT.

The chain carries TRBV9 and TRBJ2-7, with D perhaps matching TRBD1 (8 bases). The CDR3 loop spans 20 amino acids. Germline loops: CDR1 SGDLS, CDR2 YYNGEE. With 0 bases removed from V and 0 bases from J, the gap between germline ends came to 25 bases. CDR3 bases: TGTGCCAGCAGCGTAGAGCGGGGACAGGACCCCTACGGGAGCTCCTACGAGCAGTACTTC. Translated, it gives CASSVERGQDPYGSSYEQYF. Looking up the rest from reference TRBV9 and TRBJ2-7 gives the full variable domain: DSGVTQTPKHLITATGQRVTLRCSPRSGDLSVYWYQQSLDQGLQFLIQYYNGEERAKGNILERFSAQQFPDLHSELNLSSLELGDSALYFCASSVERGQDPYGSSYEQYFGPGTRLTVT.

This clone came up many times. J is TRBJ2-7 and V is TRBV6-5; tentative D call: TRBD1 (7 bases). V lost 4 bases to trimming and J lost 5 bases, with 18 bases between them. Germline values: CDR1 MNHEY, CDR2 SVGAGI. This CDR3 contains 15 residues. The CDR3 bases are TGTGCCAGCAGTTCAATGCGACAGGGCGGGAACGAGCAGTACTTC. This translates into CASSSMRQGGNEQYF.